This is a list of T cell receptor beta chains from one sample in a study of patients and donors after allogeneic stem cell transplantation. Using its own MiXCR run on the RT-PCR reads, TCRdb lists one record per CDR3 protein. Altogether 390,000 or so distinct CDR3 sequences are present, roughly 17% being singletons, with the ten largest covering about 7%. Material: blood, either unsorted or a sorted T cell fraction (not recorded which). The receptor set was obtained from a human donor who was either an allogeneic HSCT recipient or a stem cell or donor lymphocyte infusion donor (not recorded which). It is not recorded whose cells these are; they may come from a transplant donor. Each CDR3 is given without its conserved first and last residue. Clone size, where shown, is once, few, many, or a class for clones that have expanded.

V gene: TRBV12-3/TRBV12-4; clone size: -; CDR3 protein: ASSHRGWSGNQPQH
V gene: TRBV4-2; clone size: few; CDR3 protein: ASSQETSGSTDTQY
V gene: TRBV4-1; clone size: -; CDR3 protein: ASSQAQGGKLGYT
V gene: TRBV12-3/TRBV12-4; clone size: -; CDR3 protein: ASSLLQGNEKLF
V gene: TRBV19; clone size: few; CDR3 protein: ASSGGDLSSYNEQF
V gene: TRBV27; clone size: -; CDR3 protein: ASSLYPRGGVTEAF
V gene: TRBV25-1; clone size: -; CDR3 protein: ASSKQMFSYEQY
V gene: TRBV4-1; clone size: many; CDR3 protein: ASSRGQRETQY
V gene: TRBV4-1; clone size: few; CDR3 protein: ASSQDEAGDYEQY
V gene: TRBV12-3/TRBV12-4; clone size: few; CDR3 protein: ASSFKPSTDTQY
V gene: TRBV6-1; clone size: few; CDR3 protein: ASSRRDRTGELF
V gene: TRBV2; clone size: -; CDR3 protein: ASIQGTLGQTQY
V gene: TRBV4-2; clone size: few; CDR3 protein: ASSQGGAVDTQY
V gene: TRBV7-3; clone size: -; CDR3 protein: ASSSSGTSSYNEQF
V gene: TRBV12-3/TRBV12-4; clone size: -; CDR3 protein: ASSRTTGAGNTIY
V gene: TRBV6-1; clone size: once; CDR3 protein: ASSPGLAGNYEQY
V gene: TRBV3-1; clone size: -; CDR3 protein: ASSQGASGRKTPLSYEQY
V gene: TRBV6-2/TRBV6-3; clone size: few; CDR3 protein: ASSYVGAGDTEAF
V gene: TRBV10-3; clone size: -; CDR3 protein: AISDTSGQETQY
V gene: TRBV3-1; clone size: -; CDR3 protein: ASSQDHSGFYEQY
V gene: TRBV7-3; clone size: -; CDR3 protein: ASSLNVRSEAF
V gene: TRBV5-1; clone size: few; CDR3 protein: ASSPRTGTGLYEQY
V gene: TRBV7-9; clone size: few; CDR3 protein: ASSSAPYNSPLH
V gene: TRBV25-1; clone size: -; CDR3 protein: ASSVFGVEAGELF